Listed below are T cell receptor beta chains from one sample, sequenced in a study of blood T cell repertoires in COVID-19. TCRdb's copy holds only in-frame clones and misses some; the assay was immunoSEQ multiplex PCR. In the table there are about 230,000 clones, 80% to 90% of which are singletons. The sample was peripheral blood. All receptors derive from a woman in her thirties or forties who had recovered from COVID-19. The CDR3 runs from the conserved cysteine through the conserved F or W. The D gene is left open where the match is weak. Only part of the rows carry a size: once, few, many, or a class if the clone is expanded.

TRBD1	TRBJ1-5	TRBV5-6	-	TGTGCCAGCAGCTCGCTACAGGGGTCTCAGCCCCAGCATTTT	CASSSLQGSQPQHF
-	TRBJ2-3	TRBV2	-	TGTGCCAGCAGTGATTTTAGTCCAGATACGCAGTATTTT	CASSDFSPDTQYF
-	TRBJ2-1	TRBV11-3	-	TGTGCCAGCAGCTTATCTGGCAGATACAATGAGCAGTTCTTC	CASSLSGRYNEQFF
TRBD1	TRBJ1-6	TRBV4-1	once	TGCGCCAGCAGCCAAGGGACAGGCGCCCTTAATTCACCCCTCCACTTT	CASSQGTGALNSPLHF
TRBD2	TRBJ2-3	TRBV11-1	-	TGTGCCAGCAGCCATAGCGGGGGTCAAAGCACAGATACGCAGTATTTT	CASSHSGGQSTDTQYF
TRBD2	TRBJ2-2	TRBV7-3	-	TGTGCCAGCAGCTTGGGACTAGCGGGGGAGGCCGGGGAGCTGTTTTTT	CASSLGLAGEAGELFF
TRBD2	TRBJ2-2	TRBV5-8	-	TGTGCCAGCAGCCTAACTCTTGCGGCGGGGGGAGAGACCGGGGAGCTGTTTTTT	CASSLTLAAGGETGELFF
TRBD2	TRBJ2-1	TRBV19	-	TGTGCCAGTAGTACGGGACTAGCGGAAGCCAATGAGCAGTTCTTC	CASSTGLAEANEQFF
-	TRBJ1-5	TRBV28	-	TGTGCCAGCAGGCCAGACCTAGGGGGGGATCAGCCCCAGCATTTT	CASRPDLGGDQPQHF
TRBD2	TRBJ2-1	TRBV27	-	TGTGCCAGCAGTATACTCTACTTGACTAGCGGGGGCTACGATGAGCAGTTCTTC	CASSILYLTSGGYDEQFF
TRBD2	TRBJ2-1	TRBV5-4	once	TGTGCCAGCAGCCCAAGCGAGGGACTAGCGGGGGGGCCGGATGAGCAGTTCTTC	CASSPSEGLAGGPDEQFF
TRBD1	TRBJ1-5	TRBV19	-	TGTGCCAGCGGACAGGGCCCCAATCAGCCCCAGCATTTT	CASGQGPNQPQHF
TRBD1	TRBJ1-4	TRBV19	-	TGTGCCAGTAGTGCCGGGACAGCCGGAAGGGAAAAACTGTTTTTT	CASSAGTAGREKLFF
TRBD2	TRBJ2-3	TRBV5-4	-	TGTGCCAGCAGCTTGGGGTTAGCGGGGTTTAATGGGGATACGCAGTATTTT	CASSLGLAGFNGDTQYF
-	TRBJ1-4	TRBV19	-	TGTGCCAGTATCGGGGATGCAACTAATGAAAAACTGTTTTTT	CASIGDATNEKLFF
TRBD2	TRBJ2-5	TRBV2	-	TGTGCCAGCAGTGATCTAGCGGGGGTAGAGACCCAGTACTTC	CASSDLAGVETQYF
-	TRBJ2-3	TRBV9	-	TGTGCCAGCAGCGCGACTAGAGATACGCAGTATTTT	CASSATRDTQYF
-	TRBJ2-7	TRBV6-5	-	TGTGCCAGCCGCCCTTCGGGCTACGAGCAGTACTTC	CASRPSGYEQYF
-	TRBJ2-2	TRBV9	few	TGTGCCAGCAGCGTAGGGGGGCACACCGGGGAGCTGTTTTTT	CASSVGGHTGELFF
-	TRBJ1-1	TRBV3-1/TRBV3-2	-	TGTGCCAGCAGCCAAGGGGGACACCCTGAAGCTTTCTTT	CASSQGGHPEAFF
TRBD2	TRBJ2-5	TRBV7-2	-	TGTGCCAGCAGCTGGGGGGGTCTCCAAGAGACCCAGTACTTC	CASSWGGLQETQYF
TRBD1	TRBJ1-2	TRBV9	-	TGTGCCAGCAGCGATGGACAGGTTGGCTACACCTTC	CASSDGQVGYTF
TRBD2	TRBJ2-1	TRBV3-1/TRBV3-2	-	TGTGCCAGCAGCCAAGATTATCTAGCGGGGCATCAGTTCTTC	CASSQDYLAGHQFF
TRBD1	TRBJ2-7	TRBV7-9	-	TGTGCCAGCAGCCCCGGGACAGGGATGAGCTCCTACGAGCAGTACTTC	CASSPGTGMSSYEQYF
-	TRBJ1-5	TRBV19	few	TGTGCCACCTCACGTCAGCAGACTACTGACTATCAGCCCCAGCATTTT	CATSRQQTTDYQPQHF
-	TRBJ2-5	TRBV29-1	-	TGCAGCGTTGGGAAAGGGGGGGGGTTCCAAGAGACCCAGTACTTC	CSVGKGGGFQETQYF
-	TRBJ2-7	TRBV7-3	-	TGTGCCAGCAGCTTAAGGGGCGGTAACTCCTACGAGCAGTACTTC	CASSLRGGNSYEQYF
TRBD2	TRBJ2-7	TRBV6-6	-	TGTGCCAGCAGTTACTCGGGGACTAGCGGGGAGCTCCACTTC	CASSYSGTSGELHF
-	TRBJ2-7	TRBV12-5	once	TGTGCTAGTGGGGGCGACGGGGACGAGCAGTACTTC	CASGGDGDEQYF
TRBD2	TRBJ2-1	TRBV24-1	-	TGTGCCACCAGTGACACCCGGCGGGGGAGGGATGAGCAGTTCTTC	CATSDTRRGRDEQFF
-	TRBJ1-4	TRBV21-1	-	TGTGCCAGTGACAGCTCTTCCCCAACTAATGAAAAACTGTTTTTT	CASDSSSPTNEKLFF